The 16 T cell receptor beta chains reported below all come from one sample, sequenced in a study of shared clonotypes between healthy human individuals (TCRdb year 2020). The library was obtained by the immunoSEQ multiplex PCR assay. TCRdb holds this immuneACCESS table with in-frame rearrangements only. Some clones are missing; in checked studies, unresolved V genes explain under half, and the rest has no known cause. The sample table records approximately 980,000 clones; approximately 80% of these occur just once. The ten largest clones represent roughly 1.5% of the sample. Sequencing was carried out using memory CD4+ T cells sorted from blood. Taken with the paper, the label for cell subset or site translates to: CD45RA-negative fraction. The receptors come from a man between 18 and 35 years old in good health.

This clone was found a few times. Within the sample, other DNA sequences also encode this same CDR3. The genes are TRBV6-5 and TRBJ2-7; 7 bases line up with TRBD2. CDR1 is MNHEY, CDR2 SVGAGI, per germline. The ends lost 2 bases at V and 2 bases at J; junction bases unmatched: 3. The CDR3 runs to 14 residues. CDR3 region: CASSYGEGTYEQYF. DNA of the CDR3: TGTGCCAGCAGTTACGGGGAGGGGACCTACGAGCAGTACTTC.

The rearrangement uses TRBV29-1 and TRBJ2-3, with D perhaps assigned TRBD1 or TRBD2 (6 bases each). Germline V gene data show CDR1 as SQVTM and CDR2 as ANQGSEA. The CDR3 contains 14 residues. V lost 6 bases and J 3 bases, leaving 16 bases between the germline ends. The CDR3 DNA is TGCAGCGTGACACAGGGAGGAAAGACAGATACGCAGTATTTT. It is translated as CSVTQGGKTDTQYF.

This chain connects TRBV29-1 to TRBJ1-5; no definite D call. The V gene lost 4 bases and the J gene lost 7 bases, with 14 bases spanning the gap. Germline-derived CDR1 and CDR2 are SQVTM and ANQGSEA. The CDR3 has 13 amino acids. In nucleotides, the CDR3 is TGCAGCGTTGCGTCCGGGGAGACCCAGCCCCAGCATTTT. Its translation: CSVASGETQPQHF.

The rearrangement uses TRBV6-1 and TRBJ1-3, with 9 nucleotides matching TRBD1. The CDR3 consists of 12 residues. CDR1 and CDR2 (germline): MNHNS, SASEGT. Here the CDR3 DNA reads TGTTCCGCCGGGACAGGGATGGGCACCATATATTTT. Protein product: CSAGTGMGTIYF.

The rearrangement links TRBV15 to TRBJ1-6; D not certain. The germline V gene has CDR1 LNHNV and CDR2 YYDKDF (reference sequence). Trimming pared 2 bases from V and 5 bases from J, leaving 10 bases between. The CDR3 extends over 15 amino acids. CDR3 coding DNA: TGTGCCACCAGCAGAATAGACCTAAATAATTCACCCCTCCACTTT. It encodes CATSRIDLNNSPLHF.

In its sample, this clone was seen a few times. The CDR3 DNA is TGTGCCACCAGCAGAGATCTGGCTTCTGGGGCCAACGTCCTGACTTTC. Translated: CATSRDLASGANVLTF. The chain combines TRBV15 with TRBJ2-6, with D uncertain. Trimming shortened V by 0 bases and J by 1 base, and 7 bases separated the two germline ends. CDR1 and CDR2 (germline): LNHNV, YYDKDF (reference sequence). The CDR3 covers 16 residues.

The chain employs TRBV2 and TRBJ2-5, with 12 bases fitting TRBD1. The CDR3 length is 14 residues. The germline V gene encodes CDR1 SNHLY and CDR2 FYNNEI. V lost 4 bases to trimming and J lost 4 bases; unmatched junction nucleotides: 1. The CDR3 DNA is TGTGCCAGCAGTGGGGACAGGGGGCTAGAGACCCAGTACTTC. This translates into CASSGDRGLETQYF.

This clone was picked up many times. The rearrangement joins TRBV2 to TRBJ2-1; 7 positions match TRBD2. The CDR3 loop spans 16 amino acids. The V gene's germline CDR1 is SNHLY and CDR2 FYNNEI. V lost 6 bases to trimming and J lost 7 bases; unmatched junction nucleotides: 15. The CDR3, as DNA: TGTGCCAGCAGCTTTTTGGTGGGGGGGGTTTCAAATGAGCAGTTCTTC. This codes for CASSFLVGGVSNEQFF.

This clone showed up just a few times. This chain joins TRBV9 and TRBJ1-2, with a possible D match to TRBD1 (6 bases). V was trimmed by 4 bases and J by 4 bases, leaving 11 bases between them. The CDR3 has 13 residues. Per germline, CDR1 SGDLS and CDR2 YYNGEE. The CDR3 DNA is TGTGCCAGCAGCTCACAGGGTGTCTATGGCTACACCTTC. Amino acid sequence: CASSSQGVYGYTF.

The sample holds a few counts of this clone. The rearrangement links TRBV5-1 to TRBJ2-5; unclear D gene. V was clipped by 4 bases and J by 1 base, with 8 bases between them. Germline V gives CDR1 SGHRS, CDR2 YFSETQ. This CDR3 is 13 amino acids long. The CDR3 loop reads CASSGRSQETQYF. The CDR3 nucleotides are TGCGCCAGCAGCGGGCGTAGCCAAGAGACCCAGTACTTC.

This clone was counted only a few times. For the CDR3, the DNA is TGCGCCAGCAGCTTCGATTCTTCACCCCTCCACTTT. This gives the protein CASSFDSSPLHF. V and J are TRBV5-1 and TRBJ1-6; D is unresolved. V was shortened by 2 bases and J by 9 bases, with 6 bases between the two germline ends. Per germline, CDR1 SGHRS and CDR2 YFSETQ. The CDR3 sequence is 12 residues long.

The rearrangement links TRBV28 to TRBJ2-7; TRBD1 agrees at 9 bases. CDR1 is MDHEN, CDR2 SYDVKM, per germline. This CDR3 comprises 15 residues. The trim removed 4 bases at V and 4 bases at J, leaving 8 bases unmatched. The CDR3 is CASSSTGTGRYEQYF. CDR3 nucleotides: TGTGCCAGCAGTTCAACCGGGACAGGGAGGTACGAGCAGTACTTC.

This clone was detected only a few times. The same CDR3 also results from other DNA sequences found in this sample. The chain is built from TRBV5-4 and TRBJ2-3; TRBD2 agrees at 13 bases. Germline V gives CDR1 SGHNT, CDR2 YYREEE (reference sequence). The CDR3 is 16 amino acids. V gave up 3 bases and J gave up 0 bases; unmatched junction bases: 1. CDR3 sequence (DNA): TGTGCCAGCAGCTGGGGACTAGCGGGGAGCACAGATACGCAGTATTTT. It specifies CASSWGLAGSTDTQYF.

The chain combines TRBV18 with TRBJ2-4; 8 bases are a match to TRBD1. CDR3 length equals 17 residues. Germline-derived CDR1 and CDR2 are KGHSH and LQKENI. J lost 3 bases, V lost 4 bases, and 11 bases had no gene match. Written as DNA, the CDR3 is TGTGCCAGCTCACGACAGGGGACCGTTCAAAGCAAAAACATTCAGTACTTC. Translating gives CASSRQGTVQSKNIQYF.

This rearrangement joins TRBV10-2 to TRBJ2-1; the match to TRBD2 covers 15 bases. The V gene end was trimmed by 6 bases and the J gene end by 6 bases; junction bases not matched to a gene: 0. The CDR3 is 14 residues long. Germline V gene data show CDR1 as WSHSY and CDR2 as SAAADI. DNA for the CDR3: TGCGCCAGCAGGGGACTAGCGGGGGGCAATGAGCAGTTCTTC. Its translation is CASRGLAGGNEQFF.

The chain employs TRBV6-4 and TRBJ1-6; D remains unclear. The CDR3 has 15 residues. V shed 0 bases and J shed 5 bases, with 8 bases lying between them. CDR1 and CDR2 (germline): MRHNA, SNTAGT. CDR3: CASSDSYGDNSPLHF. In DNA form, the CDR3 reads TGTGCCAGCAGTGACTCGTATGGAGATAATTCACCCCTCCACTTT.